This TCR beta chain came from a study of blood T cell repertoires in COVID-19. About the study: Samples of COVID-19 (acute and convalescent) were obtained from the United States, Italy and Spain.

Methods used by the authors: Reference gene primers were amplified, and this amplification served to estimate nucleated cell counts. TCRdb's copy holds only in-frame clones and misses some; the assay was immunoSEQ multiplex PCR. From that table come the V and J calls and clone size; the DNA was used to work out D and trimming. The table records fewer than 100,000 clones, approximately 90% of them present only once. The CDR3 runs to 14 residues. Germline CDR1 is MDHEN and CDR2 is SYDVKM. Germline trimming cut 5 bases from V and 5 bases from J; bases unmatched to any gene: 7. Sequencing was done on a sample of peripheral blood. This chain connects TRBV28 to TRBJ2-5; 8 bases fit TRBD1. This receptor was identified in a human donor in a cohort sampled during active COVID-19. CDR3 in amino acids: CASSPGQGRETQYF. In DNA, the CDR3 is TGTGCCAGCAGTCCAGGACAGGGTAGGGAGACCCAGTACTTC.